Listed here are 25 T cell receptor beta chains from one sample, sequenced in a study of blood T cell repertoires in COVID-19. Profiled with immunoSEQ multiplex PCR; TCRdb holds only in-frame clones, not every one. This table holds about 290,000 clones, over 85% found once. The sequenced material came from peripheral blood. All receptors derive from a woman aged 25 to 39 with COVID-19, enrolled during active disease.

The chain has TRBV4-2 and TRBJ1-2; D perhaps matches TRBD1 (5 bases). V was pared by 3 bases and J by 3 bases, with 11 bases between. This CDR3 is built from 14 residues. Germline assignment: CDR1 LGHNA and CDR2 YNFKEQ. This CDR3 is CASSHRQSDYGYTF. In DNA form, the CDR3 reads TGTGCCAGCAGCCATAGACAGTCCGACTATGGCTACACCTTC.

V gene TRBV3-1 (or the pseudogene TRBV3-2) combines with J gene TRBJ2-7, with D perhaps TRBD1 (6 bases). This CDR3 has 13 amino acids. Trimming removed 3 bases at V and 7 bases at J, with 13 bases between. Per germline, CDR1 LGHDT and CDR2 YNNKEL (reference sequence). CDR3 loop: CASSQVSGVEQYF. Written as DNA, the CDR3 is TGTGCCAGCAGCCAGGTCTCAGGGGTGGAGCAGTACTTC.

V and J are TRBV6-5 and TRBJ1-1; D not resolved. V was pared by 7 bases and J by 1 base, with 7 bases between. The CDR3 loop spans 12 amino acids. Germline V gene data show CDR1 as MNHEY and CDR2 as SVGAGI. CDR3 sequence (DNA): TGTGCCAGCAAGAGAGGGAACACTGAAGCTTTCTTT. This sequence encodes CASKRGNTEAFF.

The CDR3 loop reads CASSDFRTSGEYEQFF. As DNA, the CDR3 is TGTGCCAGCAGTGACTTCAGGACTAGCGGGGAGTATGAGCAGTTCTTC. The chain is built from TRBV2 and TRBJ2-1, with 12 bases that match TRBD2. V lost 3 bases and J lost 8; bases outside the gene matches: 8. CDR1 is SNHLY, CDR2 FYNNEI, per germline. This CDR3 comprises 16 residues.

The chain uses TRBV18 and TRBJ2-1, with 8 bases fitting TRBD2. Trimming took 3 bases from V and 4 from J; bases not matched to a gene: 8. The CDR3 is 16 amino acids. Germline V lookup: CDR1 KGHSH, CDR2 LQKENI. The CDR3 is CASSPAGGGGYNEQFF. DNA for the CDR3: TGTGCCAGCTCACCGGCAGGTGGCGGGGGGTACAATGAGCAGTTCTTC. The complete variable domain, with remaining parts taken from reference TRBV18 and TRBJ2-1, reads NAGVMQNPRHLVRRRGQEARLRCSPMKGHSHVYWYRQLPEEGLKFMVYLQKENIIDESGMPKERFSAEFPKEGPSILRIQQVVRGDSAAYFCASSPAGGGGYNEQFFGPGTRLTVL.

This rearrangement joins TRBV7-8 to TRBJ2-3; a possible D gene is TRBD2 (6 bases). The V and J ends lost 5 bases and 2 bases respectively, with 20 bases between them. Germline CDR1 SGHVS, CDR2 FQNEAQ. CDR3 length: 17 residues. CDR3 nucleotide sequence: TGTGCCAGCAGCCTAGGGGCGGCGGGGTCCTACACAGATACGCAGTATTTT. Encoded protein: CASSLGAAGSYTDTQYF.

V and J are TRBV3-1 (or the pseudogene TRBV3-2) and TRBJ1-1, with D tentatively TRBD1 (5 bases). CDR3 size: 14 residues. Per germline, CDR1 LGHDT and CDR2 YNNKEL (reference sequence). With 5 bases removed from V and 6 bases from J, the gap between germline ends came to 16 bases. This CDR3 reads CASSFGSGKSEAFF. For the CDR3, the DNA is TGTGCCAGCAGCTTCGGGTCAGGGAAGTCTGAAGCTTTCTTT.

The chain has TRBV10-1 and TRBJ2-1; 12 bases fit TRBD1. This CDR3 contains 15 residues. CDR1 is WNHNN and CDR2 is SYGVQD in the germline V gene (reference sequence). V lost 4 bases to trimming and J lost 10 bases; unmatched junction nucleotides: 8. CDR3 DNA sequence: TGCGCCAGCAGTGGTGGGACAGGGGGCGCGAGGGAGCAGTTCTTC. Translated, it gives CASSGGTGGAREQFF.

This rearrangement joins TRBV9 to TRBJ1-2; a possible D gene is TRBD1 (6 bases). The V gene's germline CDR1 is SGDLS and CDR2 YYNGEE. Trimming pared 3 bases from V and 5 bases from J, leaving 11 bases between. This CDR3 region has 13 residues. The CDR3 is CASSATGVYGYTF. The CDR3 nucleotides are TGTGCCAGCAGCGCGACAGGAGTATATGGCTACACCTTC.

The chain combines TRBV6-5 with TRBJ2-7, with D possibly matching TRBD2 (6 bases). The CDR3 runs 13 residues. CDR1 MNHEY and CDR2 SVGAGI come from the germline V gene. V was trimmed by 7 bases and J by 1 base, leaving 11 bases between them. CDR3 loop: CASKGTGSYEQYF. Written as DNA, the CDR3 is TGTGCCAGCAAAGGGACTGGGTCCTACGAGCAGTACTTC.

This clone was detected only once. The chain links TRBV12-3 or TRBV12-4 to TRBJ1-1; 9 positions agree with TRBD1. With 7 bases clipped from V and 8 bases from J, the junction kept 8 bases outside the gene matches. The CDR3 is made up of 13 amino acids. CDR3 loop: CASKFAGQGEAFF. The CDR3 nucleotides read TGTGCCAGCAAGTTCGCGGGACAGGGAGAAGCTTTCTTT.

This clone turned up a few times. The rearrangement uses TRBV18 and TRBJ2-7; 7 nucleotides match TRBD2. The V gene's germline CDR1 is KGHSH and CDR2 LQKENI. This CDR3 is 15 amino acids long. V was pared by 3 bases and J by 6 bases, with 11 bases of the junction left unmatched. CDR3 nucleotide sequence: TGTGCCAGCTCACCTGTGACGGGGGGTTCGGGCGAGCAGTACTTC. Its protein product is CASSPVTGGSGEQYF. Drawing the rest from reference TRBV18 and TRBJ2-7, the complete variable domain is NAGVMQNPRHLVRRRGQEARLRCSPMKGHSHVYWYRQLPEEGLKFMVYLQKENIIDESGMPKERFSAEFPKEGPSILRIQQVVRGDSAAYFCASSPVTGGSGEQYFGPGTRLTVT.

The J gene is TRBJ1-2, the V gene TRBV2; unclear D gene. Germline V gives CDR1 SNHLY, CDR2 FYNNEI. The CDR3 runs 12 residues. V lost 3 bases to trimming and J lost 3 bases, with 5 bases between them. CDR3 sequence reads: CASSEEYYGYTF. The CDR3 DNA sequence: TGTGCCAGCAGTGAGGAGTACTATGGCTACACCTTC.

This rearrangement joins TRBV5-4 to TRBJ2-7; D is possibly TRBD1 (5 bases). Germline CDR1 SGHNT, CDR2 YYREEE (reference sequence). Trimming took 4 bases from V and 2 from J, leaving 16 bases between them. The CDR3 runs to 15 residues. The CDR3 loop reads CASSPARDSTYEQYF. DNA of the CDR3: TGTGCCAGCAGCCCTGCCAGAGACAGCACCTACGAGCAGTACTTC.

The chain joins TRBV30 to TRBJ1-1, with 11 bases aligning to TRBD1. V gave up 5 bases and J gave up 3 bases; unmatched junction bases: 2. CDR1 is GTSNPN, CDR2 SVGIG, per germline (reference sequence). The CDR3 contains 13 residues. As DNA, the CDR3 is TGTGCCTGGGGGGACAGGGGGTACACTGAAGCTTTCTTT. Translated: CAWGDRGYTEAFF.

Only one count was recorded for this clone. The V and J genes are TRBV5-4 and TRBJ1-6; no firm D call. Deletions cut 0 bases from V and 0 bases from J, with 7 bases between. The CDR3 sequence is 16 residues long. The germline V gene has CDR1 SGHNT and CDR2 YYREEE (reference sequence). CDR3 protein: CASSLGGSSYNSPLHF. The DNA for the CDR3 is TGTGCCAGCAGCTTGGGAGGGAGCTCCTATAATTCACCCCTCCACTTT.

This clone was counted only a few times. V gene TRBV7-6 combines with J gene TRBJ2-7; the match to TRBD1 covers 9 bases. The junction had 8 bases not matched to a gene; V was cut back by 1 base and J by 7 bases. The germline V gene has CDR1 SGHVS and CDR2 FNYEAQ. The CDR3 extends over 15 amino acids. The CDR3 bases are TGTGCCAGCAGCTTAGGAACCGGGACAGGGACAGAGCAGTACTTC. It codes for CASSLGTGTGTEQYF.

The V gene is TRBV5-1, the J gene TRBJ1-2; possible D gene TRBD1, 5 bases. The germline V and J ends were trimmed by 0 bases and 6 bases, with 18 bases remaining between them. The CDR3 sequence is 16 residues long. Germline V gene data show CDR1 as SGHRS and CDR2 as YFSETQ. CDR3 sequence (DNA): TGCGCCAGCAGCTTGGATCCAGGGCTGACGTTTAATGGCTACACCTTC. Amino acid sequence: CASSLDPGLTFNGYTF.

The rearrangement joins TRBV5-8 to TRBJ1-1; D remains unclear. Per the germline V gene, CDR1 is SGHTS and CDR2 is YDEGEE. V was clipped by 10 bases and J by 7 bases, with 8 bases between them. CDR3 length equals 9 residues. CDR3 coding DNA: TGTGCCGCGCGGATTGAAGCTTTCTTT. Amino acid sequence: CAARIEAFF.

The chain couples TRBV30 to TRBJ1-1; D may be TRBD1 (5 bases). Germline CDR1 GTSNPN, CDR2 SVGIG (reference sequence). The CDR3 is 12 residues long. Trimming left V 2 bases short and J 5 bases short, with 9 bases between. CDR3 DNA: TGTGCCTGGAGTCCATCAGGGACTGAAGCTTTCTTT. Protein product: CAWSPSGTEAFF. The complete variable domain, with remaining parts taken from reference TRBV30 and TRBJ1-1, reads SQTIHQWPATLVQPVGSPLSLECTVEGTSNPNLYWYRQAAGRGLQLLFYSVGIGQISSEVPQNLSASRPQDRQFILSSKKLLLSDSGFYLCAWSPSGTEAFFGQGTRLTVV.

CDR3 DNA sequence: TGTGCCAGCAGTTTGACTCGGACTCACTGGGACACTGAAGCTTTCTTT. Amino acids: CASSLTRTHWDTEAFF. The V and J genes are TRBV27 and TRBJ1-1; D call uncertain. The germline CDR1 and CDR2 sequences are MNHEY and SMNVEV (reference sequence). Trimming cost V 3 bases and J 3 bases, with 17 bases left between them. CDR3 length: 16 residues.

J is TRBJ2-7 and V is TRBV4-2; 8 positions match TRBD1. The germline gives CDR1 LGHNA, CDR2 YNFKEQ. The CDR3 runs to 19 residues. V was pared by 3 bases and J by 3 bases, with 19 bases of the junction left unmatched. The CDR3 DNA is TGTGCCAGCAGCCAGCGACAGGGGTCCAAACCGGGGGCCTACTACGAGCAGTACTTC. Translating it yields CASSQRQGSKPGAYYEQYF.

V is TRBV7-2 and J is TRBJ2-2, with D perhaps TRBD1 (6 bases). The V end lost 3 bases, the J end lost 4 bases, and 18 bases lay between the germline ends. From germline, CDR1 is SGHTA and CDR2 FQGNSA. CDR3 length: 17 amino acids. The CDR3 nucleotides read TGTGCCAGCAGCTTCGGAATTACAGGGTTAGGCACCGGGGAGCTGTTTTTT. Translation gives CASSFGITGLGTGELFF.

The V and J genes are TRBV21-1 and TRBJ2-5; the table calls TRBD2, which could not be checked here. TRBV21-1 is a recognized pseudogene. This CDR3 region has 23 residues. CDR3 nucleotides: TGTGCCAGCAGCAAAGATCCGGGACGGCCGGTTACTAGCGGGGGCCCGTACCAAGAGACCCAGTACTTC. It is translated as CASSKDPGRPVTSGGPYQETQYF.

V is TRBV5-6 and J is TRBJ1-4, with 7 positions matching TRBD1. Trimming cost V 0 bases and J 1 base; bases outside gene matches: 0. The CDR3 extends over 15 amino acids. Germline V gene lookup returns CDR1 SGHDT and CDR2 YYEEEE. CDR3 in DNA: TGTGCCAGCAGCTTGGGGGACAGAACTAATGAAAAACTGTTTTTT. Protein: CASSLGDRTNEKLFF.